These T cell receptor beta chains were read from a single sample in a study of blood T cell repertoires in COVID-19. Clones were sequenced by immunoSEQ multiplex PCR, and TCRdb holds only the in-frame ones, with some missing. The sample yields more than 300,000 clones, 85% to 95% seen once. Sequencing used PBMCs or T cells enriched from blood (not recorded which). These receptors were obtained from a young woman who had been exposed to COVID-19. Each CDR3 is given with its conserved first and last residue. A D gene is named only where the DNA matches it firmly. Clone size appears in some rows only: once, few, many, or a class for an expanded clone.

j_call v_call d_call clone_size cdr3_aa cdr3_nt
TRBJ1-2 TRBV4-2 NA NA CASSQDQPGNYGYTF TGTGCCAGCAGCCAAGATCAACCGGGTAACTATGGCTACACCTTC
TRBJ1-2 TRBV4-1 TRBD1 NA CASSKTSSGQGRLGANYGYTF TGCGCCAGCAGCAAAACGTCTTCGGGACAGGGAAGGCTTGGAGCTAACTATGGCTACACCTTC
TRBJ1-5 TRBV19 TRBD1 NA CASSIGGAGGSKPQHF TGTGCCAGTAGTATCGGAGGGGCAGGGGGAAGTAAGCCCCAGCATTTT
TRBJ1-2 TRBV7-3 TRBD1 NA CASSLGDRGGYTF TGTGCCAGCAGCTTAGGGGACAGGGGTGGCTACACCTTC
TRBJ1-2 TRBV9 TRBD1 NA CASSVGGQIYGYTF TGTGCCAGCAGCGTAGGGGGACAGATCTATGGCTACACCTTC
TRBJ2-1 TRBV11-3 TRBD1 NA CASSPWDSNNEQFF TGTGCCAGCAGCCCCTGGGACAGTAACAATGAGCAGTTCTTC
TRBJ1-1 TRBV5-4 NA NA CASSLDGRDTEAFF TGTGCCAGCAGCTTGGACGGGAGGGACACTGAAGCTTTCTTT
TRBJ1-2 TRBV10-3 TRBD1 NA CAISEPFDRGPFDYGYTF TGTGCCATCAGTGAGCCCTTTGACAGGGGGCCGTTCGACTATGGCTACACCTTC
TRBJ1-6 TRBV3-1/TRBV3-2 TRBD1 NA CASSQGRTGGLSPLHF TGTGCCAGCAGCCAAGGTCGGACAGGGGGCCTTTCACCCCTCCACTTT
TRBJ1-3 TRBV2 NA NA CASSEKSLGRNTIYF TGTGCCAGCAGTGAAAAAAGTCTGGGGAGGAACACCATATATTTT
TRBJ1-2 TRBV7-9 TRBD1 NA CASSSRDRGTYGYTF TGTGCCAGCAGCTCCCGGGACAGGGGAACCTATGGCTACACCTTC
TRBJ1-2 TRBV7-8 NA NA CASSLSAGIYGYTF TGTGCCAGCAGCTTATCGGCAGGGATCTATGGCTACACCTTC
TRBJ2-7 TRBV9 TRBD1 NA CASSVDGATGAYEQYF TGTGCCAGCAGCGTAGACGGAGCGACAGGGGCCTACGAGCAGTACTTC
TRBJ2-3 TRBV15 TRBD2 NA CATSRGHSGGWDHTDTQYF TGTGCCACCAGCAGAGGTCATAGCGGGGGGTGGGACCACACAGATACGCAGTATTTT
TRBJ2-7 TRBV5-6 TRBD1 NA CASSPGTGSYEQYF TGTGCCAGCAGCCCAGGGACAGGGAGCTACGAGCAGTACTTC
TRBJ1-5 TRBV6-4 NA NA CASKLEPNSNQPQHF TGTGCCAGTAAACTGGAGCCTAATAGCAATCAGCCCCAGCATTTT
TRBJ2-3 TRBV4-3 TRBD2 NA CASSRKRGRSTDTQYF TGCGCCAGCAGCCGTAAGCGGGGGAGGAGCACAGATACGCAGTATTTT
TRBJ1-4 TRBV30 NA NA CAWSLGGSFEKLFF TGTGCCTGGAGTCTTGGGGGGTCGTTCGAAAAACTGTTTTTT
TRBJ1-5 TRBV2 NA NA CASSEMGQVNQPQHF TGTGCCAGCAGTGAGATGGGACAAGTCAATCAGCCCCAGCATTTT
TRBJ1-1 TRBV18 NA NA CASSPDQGVAEAFF TGTGCCAGCTCACCTGACCAAGGGGTCGCTGAAGCTTTCTTT
TRBJ1-6 TRBV6-5 NA NA CASSYLSYNSPLHF TGTGCCAGCAGTTACCTCTCCTATAATTCACCCCTCCACTTT
TRBJ2-2 TRBV9 NA NA CASSVVGRDTGELFF TGTGCCAGCAGCGTAGTGGGGCGCGACACCGGGGAGCTGTTTTTT
TRBJ2-3 TRBV4-1 TRBD2 NA CASSQGRGGWTDTQYF TGCGCCAGCAGCCAAGGGCGGGGGGGGTGGACAGATACGCAGTATTTT
TRBJ2-6 TRBV6-5 NA once CASTLAAAGANVLTF TGTGCCAGCACCTTAGCGGCGGCTGGGGCCAACGTCCTGACTTTC
TRBJ1-6 TRBV7-2 TRBD1 NA CASSFTGVGDSPLHF TGTGCCAGCAGCTTCACAGGGGTTGGGGATTCACCCCTCCACTTT
TRBJ1-3 TRBV6-1 NA NA CASSETGQYSGNTIYF TGTGCCAGCAGTGAAACCGGACAGTACTCTGGAAACACCATATATTTT
TRBJ1-6 TRBV5-5 NA NA CASSLLRSPLHF TGTGCCAGCAGCCTCCTTCGGTCACCCCTCCACTTT
TRBJ1-2 TRBV7-2 TRBD1 once CASSPGQGRGYTF TGTGCCAGCAGCCCGGGACAGGGGAGGGGCTACACCTTC
TRBJ2-7 TRBV4-1 NA NA CASSQDLRPSSYEQYF TGCGCCAGCAGCCAAGATCTCAGGCCGAGCTCCTACGAGCAGTACTTC
TRBJ2-2 TRBV9 TRBD1 NA CASSTEYSAGQGSTGELFF TGTGCCAGCAGCACCGAGTACTCAGCGGGACAGGGGTCAACCGGGGAGCTGTTTTTT
TRBJ2-4 TRBV4-1 NA NA CASSQVLGEGVKNIQYF TGCGCCAGCAGCCAAGTGCTGGGGGAGGGGGTCAAAAACATTCAGTACTTC
TRBJ1-3 TRBV21-1 NA NA CASSGHSALSGNTIYF TGTGCCAGCAGCGGCCACAGTGCTCTCTCTGGAAACACCATATATTTT
TRBJ2-7 TRBV2 TRBD2 NA CASKLAVFEQYF TGTGCCAGCAAACTAGCGGTATTCGAGCAGTACTTC
TRBJ2-7 TRBV20-1 TRBD2 few CSASLGGGDPYEQYF TGCAGTGCTAGTCTCGGCGGGGGGGATCCCTACGAGCAGTACTTC
TRBJ2-7 TRBV4-2 TRBD2 NA CASSQAPGLVTYEQYF TGTGCCAGCAGCCAAGCGCCGGGACTAGTGACTTACGAGCAGTACTTC
TRBJ2-7 TRBV25-1 TRBD2 NA CASTSSGGAAVEQYF TGTGCCAGCACAAGTAGCGGGGGGGCCGCCGTCGAGCAGTACTTC
TRBJ1-2 TRBV7-2 TRBD1 NA CASSAGTANYGYTF TGTGCCAGCAGCGCGGGGACAGCTAACTATGGCTACACCTTC
TRBJ1-1 TRBV7-9 NA once CASSLDLGTEAFF TGTGCCAGCAGCTTAGATCTAGGCACTGAAGCTTTCTTT
TRBJ2-1 TRBV27 TRBD2 NA CASSFTSGTFFYNEQFF TGTGCCAGCAGTTTCACTAGCGGGACCTTCTTTTACAATGAGCAGTTCTTC
TRBJ1-1 TRBV6-6 NA NA CASSYEANTEAFF TGTGCCAGCAGTTACGAAGCGAACACTGAAGCTTTCTTT
TRBJ2-3 TRBV4-3 TRBD2 NA CASSQDAGGLTDTQYF TGCGCCAGCAGCCAAGACGCGGGGGGTCTCACAGATACGCAGTATTTT
TRBJ1-5 TRBV7-2 TRBD1 NA CASSLAGGGQPQHF TGTGCCAGCAGCTTAGCAGGAGGGGGCCAGCCCCAGCATTTT
TRBJ1-1 TRBV4-1 NA NA CASSRHKNTEAFF TGCGCCAGCAGCCGGCACAAGAACACTGAAGCTTTCTTT
TRBJ2-5 TRBV7-9 TRBD2 few CASTSGSQETQYF TGTGCCAGCACTAGCGGGTCTCAAGAGACCCAGTACTTC
TRBJ2-3 TRBV3-1/TRBV3-2 TRBD2 once CASSQDPGTIGYF TGTGCCAGCAGCCAAGATCCCGGGACTATCGGGTATTTT
TRBJ2-2 TRBV11-2 NA NA CARTRGRGSSGELFF TGTGCCAGGACTCGAGGGCGGGGTTCATCCGGGGAGCTGTTTTTT
TRBJ2-7 TRBV20-1 NA NA CSAAVSYEQYF TGCAGTGCTGCTGTTAGCTACGAGCAGTACTTC
TRBJ2-3 TRBV5-4 TRBD2 once CASSLMRGGRTDTQYF TGTGCCAGCAGCTTAATGCGGGGGGGCCGCACAGATACGCAGTATTTT